This T cell receptor (beta chain) came from a study of CD8 T cells in ankylosing spondylitis. General observations from the study: Characteristic of ankylosing spondylitis blood, it appeared, was a TCR beta motif comprising several highly homologous variants. It was reported that disease-linked clones were significantly enriched in matched ankylosing spondylitis synovial fluid.

This CDR3 contains 14 residues. V was clipped by 4 bases and J by 5 bases; unmatched bases: 7. Notes on this clonotype: The target antigen is unknown.

The TCR beta libraries were generated through quantitative 5'-RACE incorporating molecular barcodes. TCRdb reanalysed the 5' RACE reads using MiXCR and keeps one entry per CDR3 protein. The sample holds a few hundred thousand distinct CDR3 sequences; roughly 8% are singletons and the top ten take approximately 14%. The receptor was isolated from a male donor with ankylosing spondylitis. The sequenced sample consisted of blood, either unsorted or a sorted T cell fraction (not recorded which). The chain is built from TRBV12-3 or TRBV12-4 and TRBJ2-7, with 8 bases aligning to TRBD2. The CDR3 here is CASSSVPGRDEQYF. The CDR3 nucleotides read TGTGCCAGCAGTTCCGTCCCCGGGAGGGACGAGCAGTACTTC.